This T cell receptor (beta chain) was sequenced for a study of T cell responses to AZD1222 COVID-19 vaccine. Measured with immunoSEQ multiplex PCR; TCRdb has only the in-frame clones, and not every one. This sample has about 150,000 clones; approximately 91% occur once, and the top ten carry 3.8%. Trimming pared 0 bases from V and 4 bases from J, leaving 9 bases between. Per germline, CDR1 MNHEY and CDR2 SMNVEV (reference sequence). The CDR3 extends over 14 amino acids. Here the sequenced sample was peripheral blood, taken 28 days after the second AZD1222 dose. The TCR was taken from an adult who received the AZD1222 COVID-19 vaccine. J is TRBJ1-2 and V is TRBV27; D is possibly TRBD1 (5 bases). CDR3 amino acids: CASSLSGGGYGYTF. The CDR3, as DNA: TGTGCCAGCAGTTTATCGGGGGGAGGCTATGGCTACACCTTC.